A single T cell receptor beta chain is shown here with its context. This clone came up a few times. It has no known antigen specificity. Base qualities are not at hand, and no much larger clone is one base apart. The data were obtained in a study of OX40 agonist ivuxolimab in advanced cancers. Background on the whole study: Ivuxolimab was a fully human IgG2 agonistic monoclonal antibody targeting the costimulatory receptor OX40 (CD134). The monotherapy dose-escalation portion (N of about 49 patients) of the phase I ivuxolimab trial is reported in the paper. Among the roughly 54 dose-escalation patients, 19 had hepatocellular carcinoma, roughly 15 melanoma, 9 renal cell carcinoma and 9 head and neck cancer. Three dose-escalation patients achieved partial responses, one with hepatocellular carcinoma and two with cutaneous melanoma. The purpose of peripheral TCRbeta sequencing was to test whether ivuxolimab changed TCR sequence diversity and led to clonal T-cell expansion. Prior anti-PD-1, anti-PD-L1 or anti-CTLA-4 therapy was permitted, and checkpoint inhibitors had been received by roughly 42% of dose-escalation patients. The dose-escalation cohort was around 84% male with a mean age of about 65 years, ranging from roughly 23 to 85. Intravenous ivuxolimab was administered to patients every 2 weeks at six dose levels: 0.01, 0.1, 0.3, 1.5, 3 and 10 mg/kg.

Points the paper makes about the study in general: After ivuxolimab, CD8+ T cells had more expanded clones than CD4+ T cells on average. Partial responders in the 0.1-3.0 mg/kg groups had among the lowest normalized peripheral clonal expansion, especially among CD8+ T cells. Clonal expansion of both CD4+ and CD8+ blood T cells was observed from baseline to week 6 at doses 0.1 to 3.0 mg/kg. Low levels of normalized T-cell clonal expansion were also seen in some nonresponding patients. Which antigens the clonally expanded peripheral T cells were specific for was not determined.

The CDR3 measures 18 amino acids from cysteine to phenylalanine. Of all the DNA, just the CDR3 is kept, 54 bases in frame from base 1. For this chain, trimming is 0 bases at the V end and 4 bases at the J end, and the number of junction bases without a gene match is 13. Taken from the germline V gene, the CDR1 and CDR2 loops are SGHRS and YFSETQ. To sequence the TCRbeta CDR3 region, genomic DNA was isolated from the sorted cells. The immunoSEQ Assay was used to sequence the TCRbeta CDR3 regions. Sourced from immuneACCESS, this table was stored by TCRdb with only in-frame sequences that have V and J called. A share of the clones is absent; for the studies checked, an unresolved V gene accounts for under half, and the remainder has no known explanation. A total of 90,000 to 95,000 clones appear in this sample, around 87% of them only once. Approximately 4.8% of the sample belongs to the ten largest clones.

Patients with a history of autoimmune disease or receiving systemic immunosuppression were excluded from the trial. In every dose cohort, peripheral blood was drawn for TCR sequencing at baseline, cycle 4 day 1, and cycle 7 day 1. Samples were obtained from an open-label, multicenter, first-in-human phase I dose-escalation trial of ivuxolimab. Adults with locally advanced or metastatic melanoma, renal cell carcinoma, hepatocellular carcinoma or head and neck squamous cell carcinoma were enrolled in the trial. Before TCR sequencing, CD4+ T cells and CD8+ T cells were sorted from peripheral blood as separate populations.

The sequence derives from an adult with an advanced solid tumor such as melanoma, head and neck, liver or kidney cancer. This specimen consisted of CD4+ or CD8+ T cells sorted from blood, obtained in a trial of the OX40 agonist ivuxolimab. The sequence links TRBV5-1 to TRBJ1-3; 7 of the junction bases match TRBD1. The CDR3 in this case is CASSLVTGDLQSGNTIYF. The nucleotides read TGCGCCAGCAGCTTGGTAACAGGGGATTTACAATCCGGAAACACCATATATTTT.